The 15 T cell receptor beta chains below all came from one sample that was sequenced in a study of cytomegalovirus exposure and HLA in healthy donors. The PCR had 60 Vbeta and 13 Jbeta primers. Profiling relied on immunoSEQ multiplex PCR, and the TCRdb table lists in-frame clones only, not all of them. The data hold tens of thousands of clones, with approximately 80% observed a single time. Sequencing was carried out using PBMCs. The receptors come from a human donor in good health.

V is TRBV10-1 and J is TRBJ1-1, with D unclear. The CDR3 has 13 amino acids. Trimming took off 4 bases at V and 1 base at J, with 7 bases between the two ends. CDR1 and CDR2 from the germline V gene are WNHNN and SYGVQD (reference sequence). Here the CDR3 DNA reads TGCGCCAGCAGTGTTAGAGGGAACACTGAAGCTTTCTTT. Its protein is CASSVRGNTEAFF.

This chain joins TRBV6-5 and TRBJ2-1, with D tentatively TRBD2 (7 bases). CDR1 MNHEY and CDR2 SVGAGI come from the germline V gene. The length of the CDR3 is 15 residues. Between the trimmed V and J ends, which lost 6 bases and 7 bases, there was a span of 19 bases. In nucleotides, the CDR3 is TGTGCCAGCAGCCCCTTATGGGGGGGGGCTAATGAGCAGTTCTTC. This sequence encodes CASSPLWGGANEQFF.

The V call is TRBV5-6, the J call TRBJ2-7; D possibly corresponds to TRBD2 (5 bases). The CDR3 totals 15 residues. Trimming cost V 1 base and J 0 bases, with 11 bases left between them. Looked up from germline, CDR1 is SGHDT and CDR2 is YYEEEE. CDR3 in amino acids: CASSLLLAASYEQYF. Here the CDR3 DNA reads TGTGCCAGCAGCTTGTTGCTAGCTGCCTCCTACGAGCAGTACTTC.

This chain links TRBV27 with TRBJ1-5; 11 positions match TRBD1. Unmatched junction bases numbered 11, after V lost 6 bases and J lost 7 bases. Germline assignment: CDR1 MNHEY and CDR2 SMNVEV (reference sequence). CDR3 length: 16 residues. Written as DNA, the CDR3 is TGTGCCAGCAGCCCCGGGACAGGGGGAGGTCGGCAGCCCCAGCATTTT. Protein product: CASSPGTGGGRQPQHF.

The chain links TRBV7-3 to TRBJ1-1; unclear D gene. Germline loops: CDR1 SGHTA, CDR2 FQGTGA. This CDR3 contains 13 residues. The V gene lost 4 bases and the J gene lost 4 bases, with 10 bases spanning the gap. This chain's CDR3 is CASSSHPGTEAFF. DNA of the CDR3: TGTGCCAGCAGCTCCCATCCGGGCACTGAAGCTTTCTTT. The complete variable domain, with remaining parts taken from reference TRBV7-3 and TRBJ1-1, reads GAGVSQTPSNKVTEKGKYVELRCDPISGHTALYWYRQSLGQGPEFLIYFQGTGAADDSGLPNDRFFAVRPEGSVSTLKIQRTERGDSAVYLCASSSHPGTEAFFGQGTRLTVV.

The chain joins TRBV4-3 to TRBJ2-5; tentatively, D is TRBD2 (7 bases). CDR3 length equals 14 residues. The V gene lost 4 bases and the J gene lost 5 bases, with 14 bases spanning the gap. Germline values: CDR1 LGHNA, CDR2 YSLEER. The CDR3 nucleotides are TGCGCCAGCAGCCGCGAGAGGGGGGGCGAGACCCAGTACTTC. Protein: CASSRERGGETQYF.

This chain links TRBV11-1 with TRBJ1-6, with D hard to call. This CDR3 has 13 residues. V was cut by 2 bases and J by 9 bases, with 8 bases left in between. Looked up from germline, CDR1 is SGHAT and CDR2 is FQDESV (reference sequence). The CDR3 DNA is TGTGCCAGCAGCTTATTGATGAGTTCACCCCTCCACTTT. Residues: CASSLLMSSPLHF. The variable domain in full, completed from reference TRBV11-1 and TRBJ1-6, reads EAEVAQSPRYKITEKSQAVAFWCDPISGHATLYWYRQILGQGPELLVQFQDESVVDDSQLPKDRFSAERLKGVDSTLKIQPAELGDSAMYLCASSLLMSSPLHFGNGTRLTVT.

The chain has TRBV7-6 and TRBJ2-7, with TRBD1 matching 8 bases. Trimming at V came to 5 bases and at J to 2 bases, leaving 8 bases not matched to a gene. The CDR3 totals 15 residues. CDR1 SGHVS and CDR2 FNYEAQ come from the germline V gene. The CDR3 nucleotides are TGTGCCAGCAGCCCTTGGACAGGGAACACCTACGAGCAGTACTTC. Translating gives CASSPWTGNTYEQYF.

This clone was detected a few times. This chain links TRBV19 with TRBJ1-6; D is perhaps TRBD1 (5 bases). V was clipped by 2 bases and J by 7 bases, with 9 bases between them. Germline loops: CDR1 LNHDA, CDR2 SQIVND (reference sequence). This CDR3 has 14 residues. The CDR3 region is CASSISTENSPLHF. In nucleotides, the CDR3 is TGTGCCAGTAGTATATCGACAGAGAATTCACCCCTCCACTTT.

The sample holds a few counts of this clone. V is TRBV5-1 and J is TRBJ2-5; 9 nucleotides agree with TRBD1. V dropped 0 bases and J dropped 4; count of bases not matched to a gene: 4. Germline lookup yields CDR1 SGHRS and CDR2 YFSETQ. This CDR3 is 15 amino acids long. This CDR3 is CASSLASDRGETQYF. The CDR3 DNA sequence: TGCGCCAGCAGCTTGGCCTCGGACAGGGGAGAGACCCAGTACTTC.

The rearrangement joins TRBV2 to TRBJ1-5; 10 positions agree with TRBD1. Per the germline V gene, CDR1 is SNHLY and CDR2 is FYNNEI. The CDR3 contains 15 residues. V dropped 6 bases and J dropped 2; count of bases not matched to a gene: 4. In DNA, the CDR3 is TGTGCCAGCAGGGCCGGGACAGGGGGCAATCAGCCCCAGCATTTT. Translated: CASRAGTGGNQPQHF. Full variable domain (missing parts from reference TRBV2 and TRBJ1-5): EPEVTQTPSHQVTQMGQEVILRCVPISNHLYFYWYRQILGQKVEFLVSFYNNEISEKSEIFDDQFSVERPDGSNFTLKIRSTKLEDSAMYFCASRAGTGGNQPQHFGDGTRLSIL.

This chain connects TRBV5-1 to TRBJ2-5, with 8 bases aligning to TRBD1. V lost 3 bases to trimming and J lost 5 bases; unmatched junction nucleotides: 12. From germline, CDR1 is SGHRS and CDR2 YFSETQ. The CDR3 is 16 amino acids. The CDR3 DNA sequence: TGCGCCAGCAGCTCGTTGACCCAGGGGGCGGGGGAGACCCAGTACTTC. Translated: CASSSLTQGAGETQYF. Full variable domain (remainder filled in from reference TRBV5-1 and TRBJ2-5): KAGVTQTPRYLIKTRGQQVTLSCSPISGHRSVSWYQQTPGQGLQFLFEYFSETQRNKGNFPGRFSGRQFSNSRSEMNVSTLELGDSALYLCASSSLTQGAGETQYFGPGTRLLVL.

This chain joins TRBV11-2 and TRBJ2-6, with a weak D call TRBD2 (7 bases). V was pared by 3 bases and J by 2 bases, with 11 bases between. Germline V gene lookup returns CDR1 SGHAT and CDR2 FQNNGV. The CDR3 covers 16 residues. This CDR3 is CASSLRGGAGANVLTF. CDR3 nucleotide sequence: TGTGCCAGCAGCTTGAGAGGGGGGGCTGGGGCCAACGTCCTGACTTTC.

The V and J genes are TRBV7-6 and TRBJ2-5; D is possibly TRBD2 (5 bases). The CDR3 has 14 residues. V was cut by 5 bases and J by 5 bases, with 15 bases left in between. CDR1 is SGHVS, CDR2 FNYEAQ, per germline. CDR3 protein: CASSALARGETQYF. In DNA form, the CDR3 reads TGTGCCAGCAGCGCCCTAGCTCGTGGGGAGACCCAGTACTTC. Variable domain in full (rest from reference TRBV7-6 and TRBJ2-5): GAGVSQSPRYKVTKRGQDVALRCDPISGHVSLYWYRQALGQGPEFLTYFNYEAQQDKSGLPNDRFSAERPEGSISTLTIQRTEQRDSAMYRCASSALARGETQYFGPGTRLLVL.

The chain uses TRBV4-1 and TRBJ1-1; the D gene is possibly TRBD1 (5 bases). Deletions cut 6 bases from V and 0 bases from J, with 23 bases between. CDR1 and CDR2 from the germline V gene are MGHRA and YSYEKL. The CDR3 loop spans 18 amino acids. The CDR3 DNA reads TGCGCCAGCAGACCTGCAAAGAGGGGCGGGGAACTGAACACTGAAGCTTTCTTT. Protein sequence: CASRPAKRGGELNTEAFF.